The 27 T cell receptor beta chains given below trace back to one sample, sequenced in a study of T cell responses to AZD1222 COVID-19 vaccine. Sequenced by immunoSEQ multiplex PCR; TCRdb stores in-frame clones only, minus some. The table records 150,000 or so clones, roughly 90% of them present only once. The source was peripheral blood, collected on day 0 of AZD1222 vaccination. These receptors came from an adult in good health.

This chain connects TRBV21-1 to TRBJ1-5. TRBV21-1 is flagged as a pseudogene. The CDR3 has 12 amino acids. The CDR3 bases are TGTCAGGACGGAGGTAGCAATCAGCCCCAGCATTTT. Residues: CQDGGSNQPQHF.

This clone has just a few counts. The V gene is TRBV4-1, the J gene TRBJ1-1; D is unresolved. V lost 0 bases and J lost 5, with 16 bases in between. Germline V gene lookup returns CDR1 MGHRA and CDR2 YSYEKL. The CDR3 consists of 16 residues. The CDR3 DNA is TGCGCCAGCAGCCAAGAGCCCGGGAACCAAGGGACTGAAGCTTTCTTT. Protein: CASSQEPGNQGTEAFF.

V is TRBV7-9 and J is TRBJ1-1; D unresolved. Germline V lookup: CDR1 SEHNR, CDR2 FQNEAQ (reference sequence). Trimming took 3 bases from V and 1 from J, leaving 9 bases between them. CDR3 length equals 14 residues. CDR3 in DNA: TGTGCCAGCAGCTTGGGAGGGAGGAACACTGAAGCTTTCTTT. Translating gives CASSLGGRNTEAFF.

The chain carries TRBV20-1 and TRBJ1-5; D is undetermined. V was trimmed by 3 bases and J by 7 bases, leaving 28 bases between them. CDR1 is DFQATT, CDR2 SNEGSKA, per germline (reference sequence). CDR3 length: 18 residues. This CDR3 reads CSASRSFPNNEPGQPQHF. CDR3 bases: TGCAGTGCTAGTAGGTCCTTTCCAAACAATGAGCCGGGGCAGCCCCAGCATTTT.

The chain is built from TRBV7-2 and TRBJ2-2; D perhaps matches TRBD2 (5 bases). The CDR3 extends over 15 amino acids. Germline loops: CDR1 SGHTA, CDR2 FQGNSA. V shed 4 bases and J shed 4 bases, with 13 bases lying between them. The CDR3 DNA reads as TGTGCCAGCAGCTCCATCCTGGGAGCCACCGGGGAGCTGTTTTTT. It codes for CASSSILGATGELFF.

The gene calls are TRBV6-2 or TRBV6-3 and TRBJ1-2; 7 bases fit TRBD1. The CDR3 loop spans 15 amino acids. Germline lookup yields CDR1 MNHEY and CDR2 SVGEGT. V trimming: 5 bases; J trimming: 5 bases; junction bases outside the gene matches: 11. CDR3 sequence: CASSPRDSSLYGYTF. CDR3 nucleotides: TGTGCCAGCAGTCCCCGGGACAGTAGTCTGTATGGCTACACCTTC.

The chain couples TRBV6-5 to TRBJ1-5; no clear D gene. Germline V gene data show CDR1 as MNHEY and CDR2 as SVGAGI. V was pared by 8 bases and J by 0 bases, with 11 bases between. This CDR3 comprises 14 residues. CDR3 nucleotides: TGTGCCAGCGGCGACATATATAGCAATCAGCCCCAGCATTTT. As protein: CASGDIYSNQPQHF.

The V gene is TRBV6-6, the J gene TRBJ2-3, with 9 positions matching TRBD2. The J segment lost 2 bases and the V segment lost 5 bases, leaving 11 bases of the junction unmatched. This CDR3 region has 17 residues. Germline V gives CDR1 MNHNY, CDR2 SVGAGI (reference sequence). The CDR3 region is CASSRLGLAGSTDTQYF. The CDR3, as DNA: TGTGCCAGCAGTCGCCTGGGGCTAGCGGGGTCCACAGATACGCAGTATTTT.

The V call is TRBV11-3, the J call TRBJ1-1, with D unresolved. Germline-derived CDR1 and CDR2 are SGHNT and YENEEA. There are 13 residues in the CDR3. V was clipped by 1 base and J by 1 base, with 4 bases between them. The CDR3 DNA reads as TGTGCCAGCAGCTTAGGCTGGAACACTGAAGCTTTCTTT. Protein product: CASSLGWNTEAFF. The complete variable domain, with remaining parts taken from reference TRBV11-3 and TRBJ1-1, reads EAGVVQSPRYKIIEKKQPVAFWCNPISGHNTLYWYLQNLGQGPELLIRYENEEAVDDSQLPKDRFSAERLKGVDSTLKIQPAELGDSAVYLCASSLGWNTEAFFGQGTRLTVV.

V gene TRBV24-1 combines with J gene TRBJ2-1; TRBD2 is a possible D gene (6 bases). Germline assignment: CDR1 KGHDR and CDR2 SFDVKD. The V gene lost 3 bases and the J gene lost 4 bases, with 15 bases spanning the gap. The CDR3 runs 16 residues. The CDR3 sequence is CATSDTTGLQYNEQFF. In nucleotides, the CDR3 is TGTGCCACCAGTGATACGACGGGACTCCAATACAATGAGCAGTTCTTC.

The V and J genes are TRBV9 and TRBJ2-1, with D perhaps TRBD2 (6 bases). V was pared by 4 bases and J by 10 bases, with 21 bases between. Germline V gene data show CDR1 as SGDLS and CDR2 as YYNGEE. CDR3 length: 15 residues. This CDR3 is CASSPVGGTDREQFF. The DNA of the CDR3 is TGTGCCAGCAGCCCAGTGGGGGGAACAGATAGGGAGCAGTTCTTC.

V and J are TRBV6-5 and TRBJ2-7; a possible D gene is TRBD1 (8 bases). The CDR3 covers 14 residues. V lost 6 bases and J 7 bases, leaving 19 bases between the germline ends. CDR1 MNHEY and CDR2 SVGAGI come from the germline V gene. CDR3 in DNA: TGTGCCAGCAGGTCAGGGGGCGCCGGGGGGGAGCAGTACTTC. Translation gives CASRSGGAGGEQYF.

V usage is TRBV19 and J usage is TRBJ2-1; TRBD2 might be the D (5 bases). Trimming took off 4 bases at V and 3 bases at J, with 16 bases between the two ends. Germline CDR1 is LNHDA and CDR2 is SQIVND (reference sequence). This CDR3 is 16 amino acids long. The CDR3 DNA is TGTGCCAGTAGTACCCGATCGGGGAGAAGCTACAATGAGCAGTTCTTC. It specifies CASSTRSGRSYNEQFF.

V and J are TRBV10-3 and TRBJ1-2; D is unresolved. This CDR3 has 13 amino acids. The germline V gene encodes CDR1 ENHRY and CDR2 SYGVKD. Trimming removed 3 bases from V and 3 bases from J, with 8 bases in between. The CDR3 DNA reads TGTGCCATCAGTGAATACCAAGACTATGGCTACACCTTC. Translation gives CAISEYQDYGYTF.

For the CDR3, the DNA is TGTGCCAGCAGCTTAAGTCTAGCGGGGAATGAGCAGTTCTTC. Amino acid sequence: CASSLSLAGNEQFF. This chain joins TRBV7-3 and TRBJ2-1; 9 bases agree with TRBD2. Germline-derived CDR1 and CDR2 are SGHTA and FQGTGA. The CDR3 covers 14 residues. Germline trimming cut 1 base from V and 7 bases from J; bases unmatched to any gene: 2.

The chain joins TRBV20-1 to TRBJ2-3; 15 positions match TRBD2. The CDR3 is 15 residues long. V trimming: 3 bases; J trimming: 6 bases; junction bases outside the gene matches: 4. Germline V gene data show CDR1 as DFQATT and CDR2 as SNEGSKA (reference sequence). CDR3 DNA: TGCAGTGCTAGTCGGACTAGCGGGGGGGCTGATACGCAGTATTTT. Residues: CSASRTSGGADTQYF.

This chain connects TRBV7-2 to TRBJ1-1, with unresolved D. The germline V and J ends were trimmed by 2 bases and 3 bases, with 13 bases remaining between them. The CDR3 loop spans 15 amino acids. The germline gives CDR1 SGHTA, CDR2 FQGNSA. The CDR3 is CASSLSNLLDTEAFF. For the CDR3, the DNA is TGTGCCAGCAGCTTATCAAACCTCCTAGACACTGAAGCTTTCTTT.

The chain couples TRBV4-3 to TRBJ1-6; D gene unclear. The length of the CDR3 is 15 residues. Trimming left V 0 bases short and J 5 bases short, with 8 bases between. Germline V CDR1 and CDR2: LGHNA, YSLEER. The CDR3 spells CASSQDSANNSPLHF. The CDR3 DNA sequence: TGCGCCAGCAGCCAAGATTCAGCGAATAATTCACCCCTCCACTTT.

This chain joins TRBV3-1 (or the pseudogene TRBV3-2) and TRBJ1-3, with D unresolved. V gave up 0 bases and J gave up 10 bases, with 7 bases separating them. The CDR3 is 12 amino acids. CDR1 is LGHDT, CDR2 YNNKEL, per germline (reference sequence). The DNA for the CDR3 is TGTGCCAGCAGCCAAGATGACACGACCATATATTTT. It yields the protein CASSQDDTTIYF.

This clone occurred once. The V gene is TRBV7-2, the J gene TRBJ1-2; tentatively, D is TRBD1 (6 bases). The CDR3 runs to 15 residues. Germline assignment: CDR1 SGHTA and CDR2 FQGNSA. With 5 bases removed from V and 4 bases from J, the gap between germline ends came to 17 bases. CDR3 DNA: TGTGCCAGCAGCAACGTGGGGGGCGGCAGCTATGGCTACACCTTC. Translation gives CASSNVGGGSYGYTF. The whole variable domain, filled in from reference TRBV7-2 and TRBJ1-2, reads GAGVSQSPSNKVTEKGKDVELRCDPISGHTALYWYRQSLGQGLEFLIYFQGNSAPDKSGLPSDRFSAERTGGSVSTLTIQRTQQEDSAVYLCASSNVGGGSYGYTFGSGTRLTVV.

The rearrangement joins TRBV7-2 to TRBJ2-3, with 7 bases aligning to TRBD1. Germline loops: CDR1 SGHTA, CDR2 FQGNSA. The CDR3 extends over 14 amino acids. V shed 5 bases, J shed 7 bases, and the junction held 9 bases outside the gene matches. CDR3 loop: CASSPARGQNTQYF. The CDR3 bases are TGTGCCAGCAGCCCTGCTCGGGGACAGAATACGCAGTATTTT.

The genes are TRBV19 and TRBJ1-1; D perhaps matches TRBD1 (5 bases). Deletions cut 0 bases from V and 11 bases from J, with 16 bases between. From germline, CDR1 is LNHDA and CDR2 SQIVND (reference sequence). This CDR3 is 14 amino acids long. CDR3 loop: CASSIDPAGTSAFF. CDR3 nucleotides: TGTGCCAGTAGTATAGACCCGGCCGGGACCTCTGCTTTCTTT.

V and J are TRBV15 and TRBJ1-2; perhaps TRBD1 as D (6 bases). This CDR3 region has 12 residues. Germline values: CDR1 LNHNV, CDR2 YYDKDF (reference sequence). Trimming left V 5 bases short and J 5 bases short, with 9 bases between. The CDR3 DNA reads as TGTGCCACCAGCGGGGGACAATATGGCTACACCTTC. It specifies CATSGGQYGYTF.

CDR3 sequence (DNA): TGTGCCAGCAGCTGGGGACAGGGATACTCCTACGAGCAGTACTTC. This translates into CASSWGQGYSYEQYF. The chain uses TRBV7-6 and TRBJ2-7; 9 nucleotides match TRBD1. V lost 4 bases and J lost 0; bases outside the gene matches: 4. There are 15 residues in the CDR3. The germline V gene has CDR1 SGHVS and CDR2 FNYEAQ. Filled out from reference TRBV7-6 and TRBJ2-7, the complete variable domain reads GAGVSQSPRYKVTKRGQDVALRCDPISGHVSLYWYRQALGQGPEFLTYFNYEAQQDKSGLPNDRFSAERPEGSISTLTIQRTEQRDSAMYRCASSWGQGYSYEQYFGPGTRLTVT.

The chain uses TRBV20-1 and TRBJ2-1; D is perhaps TRBD2 (5 bases). Per germline, CDR1 DFQATT and CDR2 SNEGSKA (reference sequence). CDR3 size: 11 residues. The V gene lost 5 bases and the J gene lost 10 bases, with 12 bases spanning the gap. The DNA for the CDR3 is TGCAGTGCTTCCCGGGGTTTGGAGCAGTTCTTC. It yields the protein CSASRGLEQFF.

J is TRBJ2-3 and V is TRBV7-2; 14 bases agree with TRBD2. V was clipped by 3 bases and J by 4 bases; unmatched bases: 6. The CDR3 spans 17 residues. CDR1 is SGHTA, CDR2 FQGNSA, per germline. Written as DNA, the CDR3 is TGTGCCAGCAGCTTGACTAGCGGGAGGGCTATCGCAGATACGCAGTATTTT. It is translated as CASSLTSGRAIADTQYF.

The chain has TRBV6-2 or TRBV6-3 and TRBJ2-6; D not resolved. CDR1 is MNHEY and CDR2 is SVGEGT in the germline V gene. This CDR3 comprises 14 residues. V lost 6 bases and J lost 0, with 6 bases in between. The CDR3 is CASSKASGANVLTF. The CDR3 region has the DNA TGTGCCAGCAGCAAAGCCTCTGGGGCCAACGTCCTGACTTTC.